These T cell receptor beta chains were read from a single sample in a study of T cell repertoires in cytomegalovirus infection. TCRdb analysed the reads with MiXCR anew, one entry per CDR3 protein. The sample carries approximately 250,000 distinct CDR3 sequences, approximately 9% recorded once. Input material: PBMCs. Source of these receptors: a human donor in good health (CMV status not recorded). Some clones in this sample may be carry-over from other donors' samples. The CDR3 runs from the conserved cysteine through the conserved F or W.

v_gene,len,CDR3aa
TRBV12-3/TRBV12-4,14,CASSKRQGTTEAFF
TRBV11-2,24,CASSLDLWFGQGRSIHSGANVLTF
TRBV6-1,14,CASSATRGGNGYTF
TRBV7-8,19,CASSLNAGQTSSGANVLTF
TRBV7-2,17,CASSLSQLSGRSGELFF
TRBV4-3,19,CASSQAGVGRGQIYNEQFF
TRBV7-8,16,CASRRADSSGANVLTF
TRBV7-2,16,CASSVRQVLLNTEAFF
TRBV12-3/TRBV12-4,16,CASSLNLAALSYEQYF
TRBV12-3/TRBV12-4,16,CASSDPQLADQETQYF
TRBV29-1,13,CSVVPGATYEQYF